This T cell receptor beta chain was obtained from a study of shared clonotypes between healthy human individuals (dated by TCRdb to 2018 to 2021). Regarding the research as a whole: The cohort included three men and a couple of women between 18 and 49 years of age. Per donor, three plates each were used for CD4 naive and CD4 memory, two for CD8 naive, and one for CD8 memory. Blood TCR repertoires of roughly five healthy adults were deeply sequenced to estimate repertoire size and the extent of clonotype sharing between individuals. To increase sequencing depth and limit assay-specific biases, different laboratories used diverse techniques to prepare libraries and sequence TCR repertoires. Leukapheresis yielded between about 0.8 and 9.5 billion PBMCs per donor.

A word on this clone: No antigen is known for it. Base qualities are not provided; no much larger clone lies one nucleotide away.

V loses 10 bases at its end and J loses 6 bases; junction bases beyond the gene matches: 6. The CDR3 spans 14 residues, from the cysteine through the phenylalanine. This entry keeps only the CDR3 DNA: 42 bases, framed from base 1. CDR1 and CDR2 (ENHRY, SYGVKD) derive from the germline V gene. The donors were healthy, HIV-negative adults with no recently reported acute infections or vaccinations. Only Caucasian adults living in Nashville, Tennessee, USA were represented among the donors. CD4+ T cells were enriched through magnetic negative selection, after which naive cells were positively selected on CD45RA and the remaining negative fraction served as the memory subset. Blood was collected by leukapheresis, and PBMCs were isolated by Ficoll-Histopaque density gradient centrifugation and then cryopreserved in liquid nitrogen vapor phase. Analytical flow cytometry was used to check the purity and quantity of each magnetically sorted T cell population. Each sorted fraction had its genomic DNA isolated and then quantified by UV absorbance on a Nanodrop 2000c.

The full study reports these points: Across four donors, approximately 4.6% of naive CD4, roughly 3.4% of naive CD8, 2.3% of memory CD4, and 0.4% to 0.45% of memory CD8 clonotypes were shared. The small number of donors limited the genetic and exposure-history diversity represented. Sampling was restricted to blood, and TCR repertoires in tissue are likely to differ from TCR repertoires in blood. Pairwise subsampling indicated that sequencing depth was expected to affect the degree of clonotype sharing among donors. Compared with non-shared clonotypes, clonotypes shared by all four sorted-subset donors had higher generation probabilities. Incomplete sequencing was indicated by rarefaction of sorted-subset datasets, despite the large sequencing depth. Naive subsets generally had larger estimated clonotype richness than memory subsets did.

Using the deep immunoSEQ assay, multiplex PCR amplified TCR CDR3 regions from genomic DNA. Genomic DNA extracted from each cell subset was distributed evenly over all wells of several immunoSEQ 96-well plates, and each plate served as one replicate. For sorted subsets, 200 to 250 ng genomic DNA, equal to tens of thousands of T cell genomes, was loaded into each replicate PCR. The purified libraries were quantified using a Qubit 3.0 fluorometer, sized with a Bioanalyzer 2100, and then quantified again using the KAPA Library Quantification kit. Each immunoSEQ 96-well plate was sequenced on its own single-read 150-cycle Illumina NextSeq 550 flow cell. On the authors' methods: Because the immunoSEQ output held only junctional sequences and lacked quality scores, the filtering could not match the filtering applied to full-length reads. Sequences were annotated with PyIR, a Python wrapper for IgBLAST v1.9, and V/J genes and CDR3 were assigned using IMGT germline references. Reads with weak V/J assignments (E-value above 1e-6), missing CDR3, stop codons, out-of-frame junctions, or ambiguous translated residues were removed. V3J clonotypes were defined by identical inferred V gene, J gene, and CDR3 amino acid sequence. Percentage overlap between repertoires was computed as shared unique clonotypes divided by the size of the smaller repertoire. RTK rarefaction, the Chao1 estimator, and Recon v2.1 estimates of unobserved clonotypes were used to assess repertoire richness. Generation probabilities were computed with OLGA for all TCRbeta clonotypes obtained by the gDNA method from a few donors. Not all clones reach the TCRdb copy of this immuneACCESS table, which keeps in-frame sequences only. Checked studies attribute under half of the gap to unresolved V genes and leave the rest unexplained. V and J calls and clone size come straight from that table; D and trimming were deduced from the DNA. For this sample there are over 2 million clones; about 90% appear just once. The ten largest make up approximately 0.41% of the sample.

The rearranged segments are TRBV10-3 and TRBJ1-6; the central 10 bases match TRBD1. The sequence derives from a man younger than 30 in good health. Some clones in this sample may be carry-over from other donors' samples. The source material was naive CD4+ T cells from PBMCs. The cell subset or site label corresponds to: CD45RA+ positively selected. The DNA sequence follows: TGTGCCACCACCGGGGACAGGGGTAATTCACCCCTCCACTTT. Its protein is CATTGDRGNSPLHF.